Following are 30 T cell receptor beta chains from one sample sequenced in a study of T cell responses to AZD1222 COVID-19 vaccine. The assay was immunoSEQ multiplex PCR, and TCRdb's table has in-frame clones only and misses some. The table includes tens of thousands of clones, 85% to 90% detected once. Material: peripheral blood, obtained 28 days after the second AZD1222 dose. These receptors were collected from an adult who received the AZD1222 COVID-19 vaccine.

The table lists this clone with a count of one. The chain has TRBV2 and TRBJ1-1; D not certain. This CDR3 contains 13 residues. Germline CDR1 and CDR2: SNHLY and FYNNEI. V was cut by 5 bases and J by 0 bases, with 7 bases left in between. CDR3 protein: CASSKWVNTEAFF. The CDR3 coding sequence is TGTGCCAGCAGTAAATGGGTGAACACTGAAGCTTTCTTT.

The chain recombines TRBV6-5 with TRBJ1-2; 7 nucleotides match TRBD1. V was pared by 7 bases and J by 3 bases, with 5 bases of the junction left unmatched. The germline CDR1 and CDR2 sequences are MNHEY and SVGAGI. The CDR3 spans 13 residues. CDR3 in DNA: TGTGCCAGCACGCGGACAGGCTACTATGGCTACACCTTC. It encodes CASTRTGYYGYTF.

V gene TRBV5-1 combines with J gene TRBJ1-1; perhaps TRBD1 as D (5 bases). V lost 7 bases and J lost 3, with 22 bases in between. The length of the CDR3 is 16 residues. In germline, CDR1 is SGHRS, CDR2 YFSETQ. The CDR3 sequence is CASGPVPRGGDTEAFF. CDR3 sequence (DNA): TGCGCCAGCGGACCCGTACCCCGTGGGGGGGACACTGAAGCTTTCTTT.

The rearrangement uses TRBV3-1 (or the pseudogene TRBV3-2) and TRBJ2-3; the D is unclear. The CDR3 sequence is 11 residues long. Germline values: CDR1 LGHDT, CDR2 YNNKEL (reference sequence). Trimming shortened V by 1 base and J by 5 bases, and 1 base separated the two germline ends. CDR3 loop: CASSQGDTQYF. As DNA, the CDR3 is TGTGCCAGCAGCCAAGGAGATACGCAGTATTTT.

This sequence joins TRBV7-9 and TRBJ1-2; D call uncertain. CDR3 length equals 16 residues. Germline V gene data show CDR1 as SEHNR and CDR2 as FQNEAQ (reference sequence). Trimming pared 0 bases from V and 2 bases from J, leaving 13 bases between. The CDR3 bases are TGTGCCAGCAGCTTAGCGTCTCAGAAAATGAACTATGGCTACACCTTC. As protein: CASSLASQKMNYGYTF.

V and J are TRBV5-4 and TRBJ1-2; D not certain. Germline values: CDR1 SGHNT, CDR2 YYREEE (reference sequence). The CDR3 has 14 amino acids. Trimming left V 2 bases short and J 4 bases short, with 12 bases between. CDR3 DNA sequence: TGTGCCAGCAGCTTAAACATGGAGTTCTATGGCTACACCTTC. Translated: CASSLNMEFYGYTF.

The rearrangement joins TRBV6-6 to TRBJ1-5; D gene unclear. This CDR3 contains 15 residues. The V end was cut by 0 bases, the J end by 1 base, with 7 bases between. In germline, CDR1 is MNHNY, CDR2 SVGAGI (reference sequence). The CDR3 sequence is CASSYSAVSNQPQHF. The CDR3 bases are TGTGCCAGCAGTTACTCGGCAGTGAGCAATCAGCCCCAGCATTTT.

The chain has TRBV19 and TRBJ2-2; TRBD2 matches 8 bases. Germline V gene lookup returns CDR1 LNHDA and CDR2 SQIVND (reference sequence). This CDR3 is built from 16 residues. Trimming removed 6 bases from V and 0 bases from J; junction bases left unmatched: 6. This chain's CDR3 is CASRQTSGPNTGELFF. CDR3 bases: TGTGCCAGTAGGCAAACTAGCGGACCGAACACCGGGGAGCTGTTTTTT.

This chain links TRBV19 with TRBJ1-3, with D possibly being TRBD1 (5 bases). CDR3 size: 14 residues. The germline gives CDR1 LNHDA, CDR2 SQIVND (reference sequence). Trimming stripped 5 bases from V and 4 bases from J, with 12 bases between. The CDR3 loop reads CASSPGFTGNTIYF. The CDR3 DNA reads TGTGCCAGTAGTCCAGGGTTTACGGGAAACACCATATATTTT.

The chain uses TRBV5-1 and TRBJ1-4; TRBD1 matches at 7 bases. This CDR3 is 15 amino acids long. J lost 10 bases, V lost 0 bases, and 9 bases had no gene match. Germline V lookup: CDR1 SGHRS, CDR2 YFSETQ. The CDR3 protein is CASSLVGDREGKLFF. In DNA form, the CDR3 reads TGCGCCAGCAGCTTGGTTGGCGACAGGGAAGGAAAACTGTTTTTT.

The V gene is TRBV30, the J gene TRBJ2-3, with a weak D call TRBD2 (5 bases). CDR1 and CDR2 from the germline V gene are GTSNPN and SVGIG (reference sequence). The CDR3 sequence is 13 residues long. With 8 bases removed from V and 3 bases from J, the gap between germline ends came to 15 bases. The CDR3 DNA is TGTGCCCGAGGAGGTGGGAAGACAGATACGCAGTATTTT. It encodes CARGGGKTDTQYF.

The rearrangement uses TRBV3-1 (or the pseudogene TRBV3-2) and TRBJ2-7, with TRBD2 as a possible D gene (5 bases). Germline V gives CDR1 LGHDT, CDR2 YNNKEL (reference sequence). The CDR3 has 14 amino acids. The V gene lost 6 bases and the J gene lost 2 bases, with 14 bases spanning the gap. The CDR3 region has the DNA TGTGCCAGCAGACGCGGGCCTGGACCCTACGAGCAGTACTTC. Its translation is CASRRGPGPYEQYF.

The rearrangement joins TRBV25-1 to TRBJ2-1; 11 bases match TRBD2. The CDR3 totals 16 residues. With V trimmed by 2 bases and J by 3 bases, 3 bases remained unmatched. The germline gives CDR1 MGHDK, CDR2 SYGVNS. The CDR3 here is CASSEQLAGVYNEQFF. The CDR3 coding sequence is TGTGCCAGCAGTGAACAACTAGCGGGAGTCTACAATGAGCAGTTCTTC.

The chain joins TRBV19 to TRBJ1-5; 8 bases line up with TRBD1. V lost 3 bases and J lost 1; bases outside the gene matches: 20. The CDR3 contains 21 residues. CDR1 is LNHDA and CDR2 is SQIVND in the germline V gene (reference sequence). The CDR3 region is CASSIWGRRTGKLTSNQPQHF. Written as DNA, the CDR3 is TGTGCCAGTAGTATTTGGGGGCGAAGGACAGGGAAGTTAACAAGCAATCAGCCCCAGCATTTT.

This clone has only a few counts. This rearrangement joins TRBV5-1 to TRBJ1-5; TRBD1 might be the D (5 bases). The V and J ends lost 4 bases and 0 bases respectively, with 11 bases between them. The CDR3 runs to 15 residues. Germline V gene data show CDR1 as SGHRS and CDR2 as YFSETQ. CDR3 amino acids: CASSEDGHSNQPQHF. CDR3 in DNA: TGCGCCAGCAGCGAGGACGGACATAGCAATCAGCCCCAGCATTTT.

V gene TRBV7-9 combines with J gene TRBJ2-3; 8 bases are a match to TRBD2. CDR1 and CDR2 (germline): SEHNR, FQNEAQ (reference sequence). This CDR3 has 14 residues. J was trimmed by 4 bases and V by 2 bases; bases with no gene match: 2. The CDR3 here is CASSLTAGADTQYF. For the CDR3, the DNA is TGTGCCAGCAGCTTAACAGCGGGGGCAGATACGCAGTATTTT.

There are a few counts of this clone. This rearrangement joins TRBV6-5 to TRBJ2-2; D gene uncertain. The CDR3 sequence is 12 residues long. The germline CDR1 and CDR2 sequences are MNHEY and SVGAGI. V lost 5 bases and J 5 bases, leaving 6 bases between the germline ends. CDR3: CASSPPTGELFF. The CDR3, as DNA: TGTGCCAGCAGTCCACCAACCGGGGAGCTGTTTTTT.

This clone has only a few counts. The chain carries TRBV10-3 and TRBJ2-1; D is perhaps TRBD2 (7 bases). Per germline, CDR1 ENHRY and CDR2 SYGVKD. Trimming stripped 3 bases from V and 12 bases from J, with 15 bases between. This CDR3 has 13 residues. Here the CDR3 reads CAISDPKGGRQFF. CDR3 DNA: TGTGCCATCAGTGACCCGAAGGGGGGGAGGCAGTTCTTC.

This chain connects TRBV24-1 to TRBJ2-3; D gene uncertain. CDR3 length: 15 amino acids. CDR1 is KGHDR, CDR2 SFDVKD, per germline. V gave up 0 bases and J gave up 1 base, with 7 bases separating them. CDR3 in DNA: TGTGCCACCAGTGATTTGACAGATCGCACAGATACGCAGTATTTT. Translation gives CATSDLTDRTDTQYF.

This sequence joins TRBV10-3 and TRBJ2-1, with D unresolved. Germline CDR1 ENHRY, CDR2 SYGVKD. V lost 0 bases to trimming and J lost 9 bases, with 12 bases between them. The CDR3 contains 14 residues. CDR3 sequence (DNA): TGTGCCATCAGTGAGTCAGAGGCGACAACTGAGCAGTTCTTC. This encodes CAISESEATTEQFF.

This clone was observed a single time. The rearrangement uses TRBV27 and TRBJ1-1; unclear D gene. Germline CDR1 reads MNHEY; CDR2 reads SMNVEV (reference sequence). This CDR3 comprises 17 residues. V was clipped by 2 bases and J by 0 bases, with 16 bases between them. The CDR3 spells CASSLDPSGLMNTEAFF. CDR3 nucleotide sequence: TGTGCCAGCAGTTTAGACCCCTCTGGTCTGATGAACACTGAAGCTTTCTTT.

The chain links TRBV11-3 to TRBJ2-1; D is undetermined. The germline V gene has CDR1 SGHNT and CDR2 YENEEA. CDR3 length: 13 amino acids. The V end was cut by 1 base, the J end by 6 bases, with 7 bases between. The CDR3 sequence: CASSLVVGNEQFF. The CDR3 DNA follows: TGTGCCAGCAGCTTAGTAGTCGGCAATGAGCAGTTCTTC.

CDR3 DNA: TGTGCCTGGAGTGTACTCGCGGGAGTGGGACCAGAGACCCAGTACTTC. Protein product: CAWSVLAGVGPETQYF. The chain recombines TRBV30 with TRBJ2-5, with 7 bases lining up with TRBD2. The CDR3 extends over 16 amino acids. After removal of 0 bases from V and 4 bases from J, the junction contained 11 bases not matched to a gene. From germline, CDR1 is GTSNPN and CDR2 SVGIG (reference sequence).

The chain couples TRBV5-1 to TRBJ2-3, with 8 bases fitting TRBD2. This CDR3 comprises 17 residues. Germline V gene sequence: CDR1 SGHRS, CDR2 YFSETQ. J lost 3 bases, V lost 0 bases, and 9 bases had no gene match. The CDR3 sequence: CASSLAPGLGATDTQYF. The CDR3, as DNA: TGCGCCAGCAGCTTGGCTCCGGGACTAGGCGCTACAGATACGCAGTATTTT.

V and J are TRBV2 and TRBJ2-1; D is ambiguous. Germline V gene data show CDR1 as SNHLY and CDR2 as FYNNEI. CDR3 length equals 12 residues. The V end lost 5 bases, the J end lost 8 bases, and 10 bases lay between the germline ends. This CDR3 is CASSYSQDEQFF. The CDR3 coding sequence is TGTGCCAGCAGTTATAGCCAGGATGAGCAGTTCTTC.

The V call is TRBV20-1, the J call TRBJ2-3; D remains ambiguous. This CDR3 has 11 amino acids. V dropped 1 base and J dropped 6 bases, with 5 bases sitting between them. Per germline, CDR1 DFQATT and CDR2 SNEGSKA (reference sequence). Written as DNA, the CDR3 is TGCAGTGCTAGAGTATGGGATACGCAGTATTTT. It codes for CSARVWDTQYF.

The rearrangement links TRBV6-2 or TRBV6-3 to TRBJ2-1; 7 bases line up with TRBD2. V lost 5 bases, J lost 8 bases, and 3 bases stayed unmatched. This CDR3 has 12 residues. Germline assignment: CDR1 MNHEY and CDR2 SVGEGT. The CDR3, as DNA: TGTGCCAGCAGTGGACTAGACGATGAGCAGTTCTTC. Amino acid sequence: CASSGLDDEQFF.

The chain is built from TRBV5-1 and TRBJ1-1; D uncertain. CDR1 SGHRS and CDR2 YFSETQ come from the germline V gene. The V gene lost 4 bases and the J gene lost 3 bases, with 19 bases spanning the gap. The CDR3 totals 16 residues. For the CDR3, the DNA is TGCGCCAGCAGCCTGGGTCCCCCGGCTTACGACACTGAAGCTTTCTTT. Its translation: CASSLGPPAYDTEAFF.

This chain connects TRBV29-1 to TRBJ1-1; unclear D gene. This CDR3 region has 12 residues. The V end lost 2 bases, the J end lost 5 bases, and 9 bases lay between the germline ends. Germline CDR1 reads SQVTM; CDR2 reads ANQGSEA. The CDR3 loop reads CSVEFASTEAFF. The CDR3 DNA sequence: TGCAGCGTTGAATTTGCCAGTACTGAAGCTTTCTTT.

The chain uses TRBV3-1 (or the pseudogene TRBV3-2) and TRBJ2-1, with 9 bases lining up with TRBD1. There are 13 residues in the CDR3. Germline V gene sequence: CDR1 LGHDT, CDR2 YNNKEL (reference sequence). The V segment lost 4 bases and the J segment 6 bases; nucleotides outside the gene matches: 1. CDR3 nucleotide sequence: TGTGCCAGCAGCCTGGACAGGGGCAATGAGCAGTTCTTC. Residues: CASSLDRGNEQFF.